This T cell receptor (beta chain) was found in a study of cytomegalovirus exposure and HLA in healthy donors. The PCR employed 60 Vbeta primers together with 13 Jbeta primers. The data were produced by immunoSEQ multiplex PCR, yet TCRdb's version contains in-frame clones alone and is incomplete. The sample holds roughly 150,000 clones; 76% are singletons and the top ten take approximately 2.8%. This CDR3 is built from 15 residues. V trimming: 5 bases; J trimming: 4 bases; junction bases outside the gene matches: 7. The germline V gene has CDR1 ENHRY and CDR2 SYGVKD. Sequenced input: PBMCs. The clonotype originates from a male donor in good health and CMV-seronegative. The genes are TRBV10-3 and TRBJ1-2; 10 bases are shared with TRBD1. CDR3 DNA sequence: TGTGCCATCAGTCCCGACAGGGGGCCGGGCTATGGCTACACCTTC. It yields the protein CAISPDRGPGYGYTF.